This is a list of T cell receptor beta chains from one sample in a study of cytomegalovirus exposure and HLA in healthy donors. Here immunoSEQ multiplex PCR was the method, and the copy in TCRdb shows in-frame clones only, minus some. The data show under 150,000 clones, 80% seen once. The source material was PBMCs. The receptors derive from a man aged 30 to 45 in good health and CMV-seronegative. Each CDR3 is given with its conserved first and last residue. Each record gives: clone size, V gene, CDR3 protein. Size is omitted from some rows. Given values are once, few, many or a class for expanded clones.

abundance: once; v_gene: TRBV2; CDR3aa: CASRTSAYNEQFF
abundance: NA; v_gene: TRBV12-5; CDR3aa: CASGESGQYTDTQYF
abundance: NA; v_gene: TRBV5-1; CDR3aa: CASSGIPGQEAFF
abundance: NA; v_gene: TRBV29-1; CDR3aa: CSVEDAGGRQIYGYPF
abundance: NA; v_gene: TRBV11-2; CDR3aa: CASSLVDKQYGYTF
abundance: NA; v_gene: TRBV19; CDR3aa: CASSSLQGSNQPQHF
abundance: NA; v_gene: TRBV28; CDR3aa: CASSPFLSTDQETQYF
abundance: NA; v_gene: TRBV28; CDR3aa: CASVEVQNGGAFF
abundance: few; v_gene: TRBV7-2; CDR3aa: CASSSGQGRRETQYF
abundance: NA; v_gene: TRBV4-1; CDR3aa: CASSHTLVTSGYNEQFF
abundance: NA; v_gene: TRBV28; CDR3aa: CASSRPQGARPDTQYF
abundance: NA; v_gene: TRBV5-5; CDR3aa: CASSWRGPPLNTEAFF
abundance: NA; v_gene: TRBV19; CDR3aa: CASSTGSGNTIYF
abundance: NA; v_gene: TRBV6-1; CDR3aa: CASSGATGGMQPQNF
abundance: NA; v_gene: TRBV30; CDR3aa: CAWSSGCEAFF
abundance: NA; v_gene: TRBV18; CDR3aa: CASSLSNRGQGYGYTF
abundance: NA; v_gene: TRBV7-9; CDR3aa: CASSRAAVNTGELFF
abundance: NA; v_gene: TRBV27; CDR3aa: CASSFLQGNYGYTF
abundance: NA; v_gene: TRBV9; CDR3aa: CASSEGTSGLNNEQFF
abundance: NA; v_gene: TRBV23-1; CDR3aa: CASSQQTSERDNEQFF
abundance: NA; v_gene: TRBV5-1; CDR3aa: CASSTNGQGSNEKLFF
abundance: NA; v_gene: TRBV19; CDR3aa: CASSSPGLAGHYEQYF
abundance: NA; v_gene: TRBV25-1; CDR3aa: CASSDYGNTGELFF
abundance: NA; v_gene: TRBV6-5; CDR3aa: CASSLQGALYEQYF
abundance: NA; v_gene: TRBV5-1; CDR3aa: CASSLGRDRGSGANVLTF
abundance: NA; v_gene: TRBV19; CDR3aa: CASSMLAEATGLFF
abundance: few; v_gene: TRBV6-4; CDR3aa: CASSRGPQGMNTEAFF
abundance: few; v_gene: TRBV2; CDR3aa: CASSEGQLDTEAFF
abundance: NA; v_gene: TRBV15; CDR3aa: CATSVGLAAPHNEQFF
abundance: few; v_gene: TRBV10-2; CDR3aa: CASSESIARGLYTEAFF
abundance: NA; v_gene: TRBV7-2; CDR3aa: CASSSRTANTEAFF
abundance: NA; v_gene: TRBV11-2; CDR3aa: CASSFWDSSTDTQYF
abundance: NA; v_gene: TRBV13; CDR3aa: CASNPRTVNTEAFF
abundance: few; v_gene: TRBV5-5; CDR3aa: CASEGQSYNEQFF
abundance: NA; v_gene: TRBV15; CDR3aa: CATSRDLLTGGYTF
abundance: NA; v_gene: TRBV18; CDR3aa: CASSPTTGGYEQYF
abundance: NA; v_gene: TRBV5-8; CDR3aa: CASSRDQTYEQYF
abundance: few; v_gene: TRBV7-9; CDR3aa: CASSLPTVATNEKLFF
abundance: NA; v_gene: TRBV18; CDR3aa: CASSPRGQGASGANVLTF
abundance: NA; v_gene: TRBV28; CDR3aa: CASSIASRETQYF
abundance: NA; v_gene: TRBV19; CDR3aa: CASSRRTPNNEQFF
abundance: NA; v_gene: TRBV7-9; CDR3aa: CSSSQTAETQYF
abundance: NA; v_gene: TRBV6-6; CDR3aa: CASSYEISYNSPLHF
abundance: once; v_gene: TRBV6-5; CDR3aa: CASTQGLGANVLTF
abundance: few; v_gene: TRBV19; CDR3aa: CASSGLQSTSAYTF
abundance: NA; v_gene: TRBV7-8; CDR3aa: CASSHRQGARYEQYF
abundance: NA; v_gene: TRBV28; CDR3aa: CASSLSHGAGNYGYTF
abundance: NA; v_gene: TRBV2; CDR3aa: CASSEIRQGHRNQPQHF
abundance: NA; v_gene: TRBV30; CDR3aa: CAWSVAGEQPQHF
abundance: NA; v_gene: TRBV25-1; CDR3aa: CASSELGRFNEQFF
abundance: NA; v_gene: TRBV9; CDR3aa: CASSVERLAGGPGELFF
abundance: NA; v_gene: TRBV7-2; CDR3aa: CASSLAWANVLTF
abundance: few; v_gene: TRBV5-4; CDR3aa: CASSQEAGLAGVEQYF
abundance: NA; v_gene: TRBV4-1; CDR3aa: CASSQGFSGGGYGYTF
abundance: NA; v_gene: TRBV25-1; CDR3aa: CASSPGTGGGTEAFF